This TCR beta chain emerged from a study of cytomegalovirus exposure and HLA in healthy donors. Whole-study findings and limits: Presence/absence analyses took donor sequencing depth as roughly uniform. Later analysis found that TCR beta chains associated with HLA were more clonally expanded than other, equally common chains.

About this clone: Its matching antigen is unknown.

Looked up from germline, CDR1 is ENHRY and CDR2 is SYGVKD. V was shortened by 4 bases and J by 8 bases, with 12 bases between the two germline ends. The length of the CDR3 is 13 residues. Primers: 60 Vbeta forward and 13 Jbeta reverse. In the authors' workflow: In a later analysis, around 12 million of approximately 80 million unique beta chains occurred in at least two donors. The table came from immunoSEQ multiplex PCR; TCRdb's copy has only in-frame clones and leaves some out. V, J and clone size reflect that table, while D and trimming were determined from the DNA. Of 110,000 to 150,000 clones in the sample, 77% were seen once.

Sequenced input: PBMCs. The rearrangement joins TRBV10-3 to TRBJ2-1; the D gene is possibly TRBD2 (5 bases). The sequence was collected from a male donor in good health and CMV-seronegative. DNA of the CDR3: TGTGCCATCAGTGGACCATCGAGGGATGAGCAGTTCTTC. Protein: CAISGPSRDEQFF.